This T cell receptor beta chain appears in the sequencing data of a study of blood T cell repertoires in COVID-19. About the study: Samples taken during acute and convalescent COVID-19 were collected in the United States, Italy and Spain. Sources were T cells, B-cell-depleted T cells, or PBMCs; the material itself was cDNA or gDNA.

The CDR3 spans 15 residues. CDR1 and CDR2 (germline): SEHNR, FQNEAQ (reference sequence). Trimming pared 5 bases from V and 3 bases from J, leaving 16 bases between. Original processing notes: Researchers report that nucleated cell counts were estimated from reference gene primer amplification. Measured with immunoSEQ multiplex PCR; TCRdb has only the in-frame clones, and not every one. V and J calls and clone size are given by that table; D and trimming were obtained from the DNA. The table includes around 36,000 clones, more than 80% detected once. The source of this sequence is a man aged 55-75 years with acute or convalescent COVID-19. The sequenced material came from peripheral blood. V usage is TRBV7-9 and J usage is TRBJ1-1, with a tentative D call TRBD1 (6 bases). This CDR3 reads CASSQRGFRDTEAFF. The DNA of the CDR3 is TGTGCCAGCAGCCAGAGGGGGTTTCGGGACACTGAAGCTTTCTTT.